This record covers a single T cell receptor (beta chain). Per the germline V gene, CDR1 is SNHLY and CDR2 is FYNNEI. The CDR3 is 14 residues long. The V and J ends lost 8 bases and 8 bases respectively, with 18 bases between them. TCRdb's table, derived via immunoSEQ multiplex PCR, lists solely in-frame clones and lacks some. The sample shows 61,000 or so clones, roughly four fifths of them seen only once. This record comes from a study of OX40 agonist ivuxolimab in advanced cancers. Sample: CD4+ or CD8+ T cells sorted from blood, taken in a trial of the OX40 agonist ivuxolimab. The chain links TRBV2 to TRBJ1-4; D not certain. The TCR originated in an adult with an advanced solid tumor such as melanoma, head and neck, liver or kidney cancer. The CDR3 protein is CASFWRGIGEKLFF. The CDR3 nucleotides read TGTGCCAGCTTCTGGCGGGGAATAGGCGAAAAACTGTTTTTT.